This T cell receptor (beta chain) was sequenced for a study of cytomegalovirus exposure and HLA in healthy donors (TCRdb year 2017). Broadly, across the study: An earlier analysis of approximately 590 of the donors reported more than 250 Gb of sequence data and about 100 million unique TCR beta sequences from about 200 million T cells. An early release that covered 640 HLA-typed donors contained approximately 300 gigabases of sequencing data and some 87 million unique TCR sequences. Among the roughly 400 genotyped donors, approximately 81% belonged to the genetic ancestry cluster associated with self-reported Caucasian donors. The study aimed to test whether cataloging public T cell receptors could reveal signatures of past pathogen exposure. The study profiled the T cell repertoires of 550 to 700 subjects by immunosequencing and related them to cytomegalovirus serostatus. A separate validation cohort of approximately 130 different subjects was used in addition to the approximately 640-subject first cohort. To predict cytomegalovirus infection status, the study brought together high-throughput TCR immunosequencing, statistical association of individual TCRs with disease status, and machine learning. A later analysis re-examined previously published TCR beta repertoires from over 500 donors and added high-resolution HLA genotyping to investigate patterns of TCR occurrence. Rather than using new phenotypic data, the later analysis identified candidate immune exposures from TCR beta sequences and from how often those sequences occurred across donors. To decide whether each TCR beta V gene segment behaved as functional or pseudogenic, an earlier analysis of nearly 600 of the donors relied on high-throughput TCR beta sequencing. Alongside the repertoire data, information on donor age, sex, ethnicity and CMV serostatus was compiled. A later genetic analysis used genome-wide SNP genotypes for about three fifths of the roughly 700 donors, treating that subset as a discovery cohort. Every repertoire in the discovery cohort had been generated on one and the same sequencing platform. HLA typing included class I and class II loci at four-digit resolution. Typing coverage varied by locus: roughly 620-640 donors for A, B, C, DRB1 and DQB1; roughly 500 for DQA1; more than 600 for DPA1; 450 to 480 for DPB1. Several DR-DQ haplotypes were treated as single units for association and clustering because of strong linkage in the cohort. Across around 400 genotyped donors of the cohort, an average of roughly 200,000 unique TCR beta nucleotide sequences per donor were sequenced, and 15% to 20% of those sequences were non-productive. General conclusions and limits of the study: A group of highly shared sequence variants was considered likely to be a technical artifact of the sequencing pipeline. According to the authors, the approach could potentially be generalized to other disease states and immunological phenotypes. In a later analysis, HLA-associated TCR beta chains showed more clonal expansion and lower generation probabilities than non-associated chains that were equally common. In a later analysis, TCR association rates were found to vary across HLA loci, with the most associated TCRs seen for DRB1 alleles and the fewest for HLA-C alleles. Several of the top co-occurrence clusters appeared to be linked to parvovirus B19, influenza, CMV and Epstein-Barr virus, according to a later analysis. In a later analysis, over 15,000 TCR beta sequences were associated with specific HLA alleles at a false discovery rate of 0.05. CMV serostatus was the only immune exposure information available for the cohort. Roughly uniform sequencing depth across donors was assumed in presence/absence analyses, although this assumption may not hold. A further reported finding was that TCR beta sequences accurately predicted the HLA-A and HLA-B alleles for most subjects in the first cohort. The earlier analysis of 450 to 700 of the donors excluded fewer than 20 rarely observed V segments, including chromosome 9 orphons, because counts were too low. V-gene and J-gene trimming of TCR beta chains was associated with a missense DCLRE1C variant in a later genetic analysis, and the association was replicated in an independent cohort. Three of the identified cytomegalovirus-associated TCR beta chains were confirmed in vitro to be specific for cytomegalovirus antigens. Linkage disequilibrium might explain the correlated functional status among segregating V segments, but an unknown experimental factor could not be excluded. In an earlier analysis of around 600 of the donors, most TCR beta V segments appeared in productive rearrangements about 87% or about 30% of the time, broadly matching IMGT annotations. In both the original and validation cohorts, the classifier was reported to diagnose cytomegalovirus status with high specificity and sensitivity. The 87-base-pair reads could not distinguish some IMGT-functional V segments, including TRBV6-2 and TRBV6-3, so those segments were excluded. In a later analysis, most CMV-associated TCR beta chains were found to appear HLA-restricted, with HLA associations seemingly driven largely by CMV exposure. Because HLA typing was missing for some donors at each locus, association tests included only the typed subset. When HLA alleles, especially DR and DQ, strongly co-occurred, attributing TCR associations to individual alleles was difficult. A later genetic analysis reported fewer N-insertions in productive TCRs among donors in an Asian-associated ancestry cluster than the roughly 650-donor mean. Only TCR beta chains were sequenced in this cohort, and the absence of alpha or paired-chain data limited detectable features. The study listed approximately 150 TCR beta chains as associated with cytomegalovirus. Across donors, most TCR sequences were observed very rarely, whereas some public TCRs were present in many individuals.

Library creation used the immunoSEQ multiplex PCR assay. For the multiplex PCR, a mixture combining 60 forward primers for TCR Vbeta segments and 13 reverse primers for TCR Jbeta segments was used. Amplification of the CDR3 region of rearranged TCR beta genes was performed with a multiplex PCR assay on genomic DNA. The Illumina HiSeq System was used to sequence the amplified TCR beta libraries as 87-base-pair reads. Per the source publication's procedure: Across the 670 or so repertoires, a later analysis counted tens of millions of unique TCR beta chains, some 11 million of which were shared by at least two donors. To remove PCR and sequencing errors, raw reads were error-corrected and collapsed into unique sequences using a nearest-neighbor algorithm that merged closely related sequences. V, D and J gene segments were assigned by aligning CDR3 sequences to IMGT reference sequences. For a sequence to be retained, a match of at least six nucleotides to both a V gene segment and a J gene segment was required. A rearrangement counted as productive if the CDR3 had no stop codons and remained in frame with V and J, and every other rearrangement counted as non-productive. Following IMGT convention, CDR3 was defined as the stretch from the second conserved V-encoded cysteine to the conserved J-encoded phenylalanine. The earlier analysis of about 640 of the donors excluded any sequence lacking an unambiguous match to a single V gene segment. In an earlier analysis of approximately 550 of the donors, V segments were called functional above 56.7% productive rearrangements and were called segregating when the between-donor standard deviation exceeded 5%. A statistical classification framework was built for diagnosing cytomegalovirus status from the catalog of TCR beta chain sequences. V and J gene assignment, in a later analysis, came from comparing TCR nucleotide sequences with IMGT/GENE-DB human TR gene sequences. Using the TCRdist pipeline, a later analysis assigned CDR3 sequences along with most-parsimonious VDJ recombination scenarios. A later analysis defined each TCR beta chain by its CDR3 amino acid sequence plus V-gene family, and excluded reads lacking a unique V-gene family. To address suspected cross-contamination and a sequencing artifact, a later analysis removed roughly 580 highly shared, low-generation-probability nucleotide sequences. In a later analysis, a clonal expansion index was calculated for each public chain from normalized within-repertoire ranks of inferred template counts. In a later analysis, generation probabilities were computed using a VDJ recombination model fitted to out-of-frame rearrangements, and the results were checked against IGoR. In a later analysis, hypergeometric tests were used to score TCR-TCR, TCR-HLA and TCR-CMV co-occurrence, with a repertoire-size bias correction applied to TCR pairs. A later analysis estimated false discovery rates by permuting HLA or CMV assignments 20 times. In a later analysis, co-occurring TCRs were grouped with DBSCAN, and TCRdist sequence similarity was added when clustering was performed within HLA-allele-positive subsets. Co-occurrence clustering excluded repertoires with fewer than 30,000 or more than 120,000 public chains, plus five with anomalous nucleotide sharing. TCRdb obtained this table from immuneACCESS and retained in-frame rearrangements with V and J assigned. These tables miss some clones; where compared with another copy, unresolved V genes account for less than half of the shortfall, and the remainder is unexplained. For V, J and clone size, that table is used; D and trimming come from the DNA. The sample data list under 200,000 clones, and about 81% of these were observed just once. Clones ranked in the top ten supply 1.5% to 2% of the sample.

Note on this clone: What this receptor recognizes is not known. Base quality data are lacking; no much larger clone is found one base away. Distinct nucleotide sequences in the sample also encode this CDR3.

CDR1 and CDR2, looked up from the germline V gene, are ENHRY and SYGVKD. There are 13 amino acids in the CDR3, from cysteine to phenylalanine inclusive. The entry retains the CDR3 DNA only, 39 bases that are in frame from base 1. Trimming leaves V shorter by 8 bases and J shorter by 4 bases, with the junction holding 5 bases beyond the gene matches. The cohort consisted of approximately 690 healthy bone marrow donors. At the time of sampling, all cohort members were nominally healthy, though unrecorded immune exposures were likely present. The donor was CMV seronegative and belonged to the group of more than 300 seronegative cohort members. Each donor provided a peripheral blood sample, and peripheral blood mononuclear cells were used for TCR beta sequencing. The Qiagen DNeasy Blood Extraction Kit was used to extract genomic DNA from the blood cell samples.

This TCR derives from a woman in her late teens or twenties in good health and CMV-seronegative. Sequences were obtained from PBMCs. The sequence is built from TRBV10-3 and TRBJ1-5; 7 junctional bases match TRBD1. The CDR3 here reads CAISGDRNQPQHF. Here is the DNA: TGTGCCATCTCCGGGGACAGAAATCAGCCCCAGCATTTT.